This record looks at one T cell receptor beta chain sequence and its context. The data are from a study of patients and donors after allogeneic stem cell transplantation. Germline values: CDR1 DFQATT, CDR2 SNEGSKA (reference sequence). Trimming shortened V by 5 bases and J by 2 bases, and 13 bases separated the two germline ends. The CDR3 runs 13 residues. TCRdb re-called the RT-PCR reads with MiXCR, one entry per CDR3 protein. The table includes some 880,000 distinct CDR3 sequences, roughly 18% detected once. The chain joins TRBV20-1 to TRBJ2-7; tentatively, D is TRBD2 (6 bases). The sample comprised blood, either unsorted or a sorted T cell fraction (not recorded which). The receptor was derived from a human donor who was either an allogeneic HSCT recipient or a stem cell or donor lymphocyte infusion donor (not recorded which). It is not recorded whose cells these are; they may come from a transplant donor. The CDR3 loop reads CSAWTTSPYEQYF. Here the CDR3 DNA reads TGCAGTGCTTGGACTACCAGCCCCTACGAGCAGTACTTC.